The rows below give T cell receptor beta chains drawn from one sample of a study of regulatory T cells in long-lasting Graves disease. TCRdb independently ran MiXCR on the multiplex PCR reads; one entry per CDR3 protein. The table shows more than 650,000 distinct CDR3 sequences, with about 30% occurring only once. The sequencing used peripheral blood mononuclear cells (PBMCs), collected when the disease was refractory, from a patient treated with antithyroid drugs. The receptor set was obtained from a female donor with Graves disease. Both conserved end residues are part of each CDR3. Fields, in order: J gene, V gene, D gene, clone size, CDR3 protein, CDR3 DNA. D genes are given only for firm matches. Clone size, where shown, is once, few, many, or a class for clones that have expanded.

j_gene: TRBJ1-2; v_gene: TRBV14; d_gene: TRBD1; abundance: many; CDR3aa: CASSQRTGTGIGYTF; CDR3nt: TGTGCCAGCAGCCAACGAACCGGGACAGGGATTGGCTACACCTTC
j_gene: TRBJ2-2; v_gene: TRBV27; d_gene: NA; abundance: few; CDR3aa: CASSLTTMTDAGELFF; CDR3nt: TGTGCCAGCAGTTTAACAACCATGACCGACGCCGGGGAGCTGTTTTTT
j_gene: TRBJ1-4; v_gene: TRBV28; d_gene: NA; abundance: NA; CDR3aa: CASSLWGNRPWEKLFF; CDR3nt: TGTGCCAGCAGTTTATGGGGAAACCGCCCTTGGGAAAAACTGTTTTTT
j_gene: TRBJ1-2; v_gene: TRBV6-1; d_gene: NA; abundance: NA; CDR3aa: CASRPETAYGYTF; CDR3nt: TGTGCCAGCAGACCAGAGACAGCCTATGGCTACACCTTC
j_gene: TRBJ1-6; v_gene: TRBV15; d_gene: NA; abundance: NA; CDR3aa: CATSREVGNNSPLHF; CDR3nt: TGTGCCACCAGCAGAGAAGTAGGGAACAATTCACCCCTCCACTTT
j_gene: TRBJ1-1; v_gene: TRBV11-3; d_gene: TRBD1; abundance: NA; CDR3aa: CASSLSRDSMNTEAFF; CDR3nt: TGTGCCAGCAGCTTAAGCAGGGACAGCATGAACACTGAAGCTTTCTTT
j_gene: TRBJ2-7; v_gene: TRBV5-1; d_gene: TRBD2; abundance: few; CDR3aa: CASSLGTSGTGEQYF; CDR3nt: TGTGCCAGCAGCCTAGGGACTAGCGGGACGGGGGAGCAGTACTTC
j_gene: TRBJ1-2; v_gene: TRBV20-1; d_gene: TRBD1; abundance: few; CDR3aa: CSAREVDRGYGYTF; CDR3nt: TGCAGTGCTAGAGAGGTGGACAGGGGCTATGGCTACACCTTC
j_gene: TRBJ1-1; v_gene: TRBV7-3; d_gene: NA; abundance: NA; CDR3aa: CASSPRLGIMNTEAFF; CDR3nt: TGTGCCAGCAGTCCCCGATTAGGGATAATGAACACTGAAGCTTTCTTT
j_gene: TRBJ1-6; v_gene: TRBV4-1; d_gene: NA; abundance: NA; CDR3aa: CASSQDPGSYNSPLHF; CDR3nt: TGCGCCAGCAGCCAAGATCCGGGCTCCTATAATTCACCCCTCCACTTT
j_gene: TRBJ2-7; v_gene: TRBV5-1; d_gene: TRBD1; abundance: few; CDR3aa: CASSTAGTDKYEQYF; CDR3nt: TGCGCCAGCAGCACCGCCGGGACAGACAAATACGAGCAGTACTTC
j_gene: TRBJ1-1; v_gene: TRBV5-1; d_gene: TRBD1; abundance: NA; CDR3aa: CASSYRQGGTTEAFF; CDR3nt: TGCGCCAGCAGCTACCGACAGGGAGGGACCACTGAAGCTTTCTTT
j_gene: TRBJ1-6; v_gene: TRBV27; d_gene: NA; abundance: few; CDR3aa: CASSLNRIYNSPLHF; CDR3nt: TGTGCCAGCAGTTTGAACAGGATTTATAATTCACCCCTCCACTTT
j_gene: TRBJ1-5; v_gene: TRBV20-1; d_gene: NA; abundance: few; CDR3aa: CSASRQINQPQHF; CDR3nt: TGCAGTGCTAGCAGACAGATAAATCAGCCCCAGCATTTT
j_gene: TRBJ2-7; v_gene: TRBV6-1; d_gene: TRBD2; abundance: many; CDR3aa: CASSQPTSGTTSSYEQYF; CDR3nt: TGTGCCAGCAGTCAACCGACCTCCGGGACTACAAGCTCCTACGAGCAGTACTTC
j_gene: TRBJ1-1; v_gene: TRBV19; d_gene: NA; abundance: NA; CDR3aa: CASMGRSWDTEAFF; CDR3nt: TGTGCCAGTATGGGTCGTAGCTGGGACACTGAAGCTTTCTTT
j_gene: TRBJ2-3; v_gene: TRBV5-1; d_gene: TRBD2; abundance: NA; CDR3aa: CASSWEGDTQYF; CDR3nt: TGCGCCAGCAGCTGGGAGGGGGATACGCAGTATTTT
j_gene: TRBJ2-7; v_gene: TRBV28; d_gene: NA; abundance: many; CDR3aa: CASSLGGFGEQYF; CDR3nt: TGTGCCAGCTCACTTGGGGGGTTTGGCGAGCAGTACTTC
j_gene: TRBJ2-7; v_gene: TRBV2; d_gene: NA; abundance: few; CDR3aa: CASSVDGAAYEQYF; CDR3nt: TGTGCCAGCAGCGTAGATGGGGCCGCCTACGAGCAGTACTTC
j_gene: TRBJ2-5; v_gene: TRBV2; d_gene: NA; abundance: NA; CDR3aa: CASSEGGGRSQETQYF; CDR3nt: TGTGCCAGCAGTGAAGGGGGTGGACGGAGCCAAGAGACCCAGTACTTC
j_gene: TRBJ1-4; v_gene: TRBV27; d_gene: NA; abundance: NA; CDR3aa: CASRIGEATNEKLFF; CDR3nt: TGTGCCTCACGAATCGGGGAAGCAACTAATGAAAAACTGTTTTTT
j_gene: TRBJ2-7; v_gene: TRBV19; d_gene: TRBD2; abundance: NA; CDR3aa: CASSTTTSGGNYEQYF; CDR3nt: TGTGCCAGTAGTACCACGACTAGCGGGGGAAACTACGAGCAGTACTTC
j_gene: TRBJ1-4; v_gene: TRBV6-2/TRBV6-3; d_gene: TRBD1; abundance: NA; CDR3aa: CASSYEGQGGKLFF; CDR3nt: TGTGCCAGCAGTTACGAGGGACAGGGCGGAAAACTGTTTTTT
j_gene: TRBJ2-2; v_gene: TRBV7-9; d_gene: TRBD1; abundance: NA; CDR3aa: CASSPRQGSLNTGELFF; CDR3nt: TGTGCCAGCAGCCCTCGACAGGGATCACTGAACACCGGGGAGCTGTTTTTT
j_gene: TRBJ1-1; v_gene: TRBV2; d_gene: NA; abundance: many; CDR3aa: CASTLGANTEAFF; CDR3nt: TGTGCCAGCACCTTAGGGGCGAACACTGAAGCTTTCTTT
j_gene: TRBJ1-1; v_gene: TRBV19; d_gene: NA; abundance: NA; CDR3aa: CASEGHPNTEAFF; CDR3nt: TGTGCCAGTGAGGGACACCCGAACACTGAAGCTTTCTTT
j_gene: TRBJ2-4; v_gene: TRBV12-5; d_gene: NA; abundance: NA; CDR3aa: CASEDTGTKNIQYF; CDR3nt: TGTGCTAGTGAGGATACGGGAACCAAAAACATTCAGTACTTC
j_gene: TRBJ1-2; v_gene: TRBV29-1; d_gene: NA; abundance: few; CDR3aa: CSVAPGRQGYRGYGYTF; CDR3nt: TGCAGCGTTGCCCCAGGTCGGCAGGGGTACCGGGGCTATGGCTACACCTTC
j_gene: TRBJ1-2; v_gene: TRBV19; d_gene: TRBD1; abundance: NA; CDR3aa: CATSSFAGQIYGYTF; CDR3nt: TGTGCCACCTCCTCATTTGCGGGACAGATATATGGCTACACCTTC
j_gene: TRBJ1-5; v_gene: TRBV28; d_gene: NA; abundance: NA; CDR3aa: CAIKPTGGVNQPQHF; CDR3nt: TGTGCCATCAAACCCACGGGGGGTGTCAATCAGCCCCAGCATTTT
j_gene: TRBJ2-7; v_gene: TRBV4-1; d_gene: TRBD1; abundance: few; CDR3aa: CASSQDRTGGAYEQYF; CDR3nt: TGCGCCAGCAGCCAAGATCGGACAGGGGGCGCCTACGAGCAGTACTTC
j_gene: TRBJ2-7; v_gene: TRBV27; d_gene: NA; abundance: NA; CDR3aa: CASSFVIGDVEQYF; CDR3nt: TGTGCCAGCAGTTTCGTAATCGGGGATGTCGAGCAGTACTTC
j_gene: TRBJ2-7; v_gene: TRBV11-2; d_gene: NA; abundance: NA; CDR3aa: CASSLVSIVREEQYF; CDR3nt: TGTGCCAGCAGCTTAGTTTCGATCGTTAGAGAGGAGCAGTACTTC
j_gene: TRBJ1-2; v_gene: TRBV6-1; d_gene: TRBD1; abundance: many; CDR3aa: CASSGSNDRGGYTF; CDR3nt: TGTGCCAGCAGTGGATCGAACGACAGGGGAGGCTACACCTTC
j_gene: TRBJ1-6; v_gene: TRBV11-2; d_gene: NA; abundance: few; CDR3aa: CASRLNRDFNSPLHF; CDR3nt: TGTGCCAGCAGGCTTAACAGGGACTTTAATTCACCCCTCCACTTT
j_gene: TRBJ1-6; v_gene: TRBV5-1; d_gene: NA; abundance: NA; CDR3aa: CASSLGSPRNSPLHF; CDR3nt: TGCGCCAGCAGCTTGGGCAGCCCGAGGAATTCACCCCTCCACTTT
j_gene: TRBJ2-5; v_gene: TRBV6-1; d_gene: NA; abundance: many; CDR3aa: CASSDGRVETQYF; CDR3nt: TGTGCCAGCAGTGATGGCAGGGTCGAGACCCAGTACTTC
j_gene: TRBJ1-5; v_gene: TRBV10-3; d_gene: NA; abundance: NA; CDR3aa: CAISDLSDQPQHF; CDR3nt: TGTGCCATCAGTGACCTATCTGATCAGCCCCAGCATTTT
j_gene: TRBJ2-7; v_gene: TRBV5-1; d_gene: TRBD1; abundance: NA; CDR3aa: CASSLGGGQGYEQYF; CDR3nt: TGCGCCAGCAGCTTGGGAGGAGGACAGGGCTACGAGCAGTACTTC
j_gene: TRBJ2-7; v_gene: TRBV6-1; d_gene: NA; abundance: NA; CDR3aa: CASSEGGRREQYF; CDR3nt: TGTGCCAGCAGTGAAGGAGGGAGAAGGGAGCAGTACTTC
j_gene: TRBJ1-1; v_gene: TRBV30; d_gene: NA; abundance: NA; CDR3aa: CAWSVGGRDTEAFF; CDR3nt: TGTGCCTGGAGTGTCGGAGGGAGGGACACTGAAGCTTTCTTT
j_gene: TRBJ2-7; v_gene: TRBV12-3/TRBV12-4; d_gene: TRBD2; abundance: few; CDR3aa: CASSASGSKAYEQYF; CDR3nt: TGTGCCAGCAGCGCGAGCGGGAGTAAGGCCTACGAGCAGTACTTC
j_gene: TRBJ1-1; v_gene: TRBV6-2/TRBV6-3; d_gene: TRBD1; abundance: few; CDR3aa: CASSSAGGWTEAFF; CDR3nt: TGTGCCAGCAGTTCGGCAGGGGGGTGGACTGAAGCTTTCTTT
j_gene: TRBJ2-1; v_gene: TRBV7-3; d_gene: NA; abundance: few; CDR3aa: CASSLGRNNEQFF; CDR3nt: TGTGCCAGCAGCTTGGGTAGAAACAATGAGCAGTTCTTC
j_gene: TRBJ1-2; v_gene: TRBV15; d_gene: NA; abundance: many; CDR3aa: CATSRAPPGYGYTF; CDR3nt: TGTGCCACCAGCAGAGCTCCGCCAGGCTATGGCTACACCTTC
j_gene: TRBJ1-1; v_gene: TRBV6-9; d_gene: NA; abundance: NA; CDR3aa: CASSYSTEAFF; CDR3nt: TGTGCCAGCAGTTACAGTACTGAAGCTTTCTTT
j_gene: TRBJ2-2; v_gene: TRBV27; d_gene: TRBD1; abundance: NA; CDR3aa: CATRKQGSTGELLF; CDR3nt: TGTGCCACACGGAAACAGGGGAGCACCGGGGAGCTGCTTTTT
j_gene: TRBJ1-1; v_gene: TRBV6-1; d_gene: TRBD1; abundance: many; CDR3aa: CASRSTGDTEAFF; CDR3nt: TGTGCCAGCAGGTCAACAGGGGACACTGAAGCTTTCTTT
j_gene: TRBJ2-5; v_gene: TRBV5-5; d_gene: NA; abundance: NA; CDR3aa: CASSPDAEETQYF; CDR3nt: TGTGCCAGCAGCCCGGACGCCGAAGAGACCCAGTACTTC
j_gene: TRBJ2-1; v_gene: TRBV12-3/TRBV12-4; d_gene: NA; abundance: NA; CDR3aa: CASSEQYNEQFF; CDR3nt: TGTGCCAGCAGCGAACAGTACAATGAGCAGTTCTTC
j_gene: TRBJ2-5; v_gene: TRBV3-1; d_gene: NA; abundance: few; CDR3aa: CASSRGTQETQYF; CDR3nt: TGTGCCAGCAGCCGGGGAACCCAAGAGACCCAGTACTTC
j_gene: TRBJ1-2; v_gene: TRBV15; d_gene: NA; abundance: NA; CDR3aa: CATSRDGVTSDDGYTF; CDR3nt: TGTGCCACCAGCAGAGATGGGGTAACGTCCGATGATGGCTACACCTTC
j_gene: TRBJ1-1; v_gene: TRBV11-2; d_gene: NA; abundance: many; CDR3aa: CASLGGGEAFF; CDR3nt: TGTGCCAGCCTTGGGGGCGGTGAAGCTTTCTTT
j_gene: TRBJ1-2; v_gene: TRBV5-1; d_gene: NA; abundance: NA; CDR3aa: CASSRIDRASGGYTF; CDR3nt: TGCGCCAGCAGCCGCATCGACCGCGCCTCTGGTGGCTACACCTTC
j_gene: TRBJ1-1; v_gene: TRBV6-1; d_gene: NA; abundance: NA; CDR3aa: CASSEGRVSRNTEAFF; CDR3nt: TGTGCCAGCAGTGAAGGTCGGGTTTCAAGGAACACTGAAGCTTTCTTT
j_gene: TRBJ2-5; v_gene: TRBV20-1; d_gene: NA; abundance: many; CDR3aa: CSAQQAWGQETQYF; CDR3nt: TGCAGTGCCCAACAGGCCTGGGGACAAGAGACCCAGTACTTC
j_gene: TRBJ2-7; v_gene: TRBV7-6; d_gene: TRBD2; abundance: NA; CDR3aa: CASSQRSSGGFYEQYF; CDR3nt: TGTGCCAGCAGCCAGAGGTCAAGCGGGGGATTCTACGAGCAGTACTTC
j_gene: TRBJ1-2; v_gene: TRBV29-1; d_gene: NA; abundance: NA; CDR3aa: CSVEGMGYGYTF; CDR3nt: TGCAGCGTTGAAGGCATGGGCTATGGCTACACCTTC